This T cell receptor (beta chain) was profiled in a study of response to subunit inactivated influenza vaccine. Whole-study results and caveats: The study's authors posited that every seasonal influenza vaccination enlists few new T cells.

This CDR3 spans 15 amino acids. V dropped 5 bases and J dropped 2; count of bases not matched to a gene: 7. From germline, CDR1 is MNHEY and CDR2 SVGAGI. About this clonotype: Its target is unknown.

TCRdb used MiXCR to reprocess the RT-PCR reads, holding one entry per CDR3 protein. The sample carries some 160,000 distinct CDR3 sequences, 9.5% to 13% recorded once. The sample was non-naive T cells sorted from PBMCs, taken about 40 days after vaccination. This TCR derives from a man between 50 and 59 years old who received an inactivated influenza vaccine. The chain joins TRBV6-5 to TRBJ2-7, with 9 nucleotides matching TRBD1. CDR3 amino acids: CASSTDWTGAYEQYF. The CDR3 region has the DNA TGTGCCAGCAGTACCGATTGGACAGGGGCCTACGAGCAGTACTTC.